The 25 T cell receptor beta chains below come from one sample, sequenced in a study of blood T cell repertoires in COVID-19. Here immunoSEQ multiplex PCR was the method, and the copy in TCRdb shows in-frame clones only, minus some. The sample records tens of thousands of clones, 80% to 90% being singletons. The specimen was peripheral blood. The receptors were gathered from a man between 60 and 75 years old with COVID-19, enrolled during active disease.

This clone is a singleton in its sample. The gene calls are TRBV7-9 and TRBJ2-1; the match to TRBD1 covers 11 bases. V was pared by 6 bases and J by 5 bases, with 3 bases of the junction left unmatched. The CDR3 covers 14 residues. Germline values: CDR1 SEHNR, CDR2 FQNEAQ (reference sequence). In DNA, the CDR3 is TGTGCCAGCAGGGGACAGGGGGAGCACAATGAGCAGTTCTTC. This codes for CASRGQGEHNEQFF.

The rearrangement joins TRBV9 to TRBJ2-3, with 11 positions matching TRBD2. The CDR3 has 17 amino acids. V gave up 0 bases and J gave up 2 bases; unmatched junction bases: 5. Germline CDR1 SGDLS, CDR2 YYNGEE. CDR3 nucleotide sequence: TGTGCCAGCAGCGTAGGGACTAGCGGGCCATACACAGATACGCAGTATTTT. It yields the protein CASSVGTSGPYTDTQYF.

The chain recombines TRBV9 with TRBJ2-1, with a tentative D call TRBD2 (7 bases). Germline assignment: CDR1 SGDLS and CDR2 YYNGEE. The CDR3 runs to 18 residues. The V end was cut by 0 bases, the J end by 0 bases, with 16 bases between. CDR3 residues: CASSVAGGSYPSYNEQFF. In DNA, the CDR3 is TGTGCCAGCAGCGTAGCGGGGGGCTCATACCCCTCCTACAATGAGCAGTTCTTC.

The chain employs TRBV5-1 and TRBJ2-7; TRBD1 agrees at 10 bases. V was pared by 4 bases and J by 2 bases, with 21 bases of the junction left unmatched. The CDR3 totals 20 residues. From germline, CDR1 is SGHRS and CDR2 YFSETQ. In nucleotides, the CDR3 is TGCGCCAGCAGCACAATGCCGGGACAGGGGAAGGAAAGAGACGCCTACGAGCAGTACTTC. It is translated as CASSTMPGQGKERDAYEQYF.

This chain connects TRBV5-6 to TRBJ2-2; 7 bases fit TRBD2. The CDR3 spans 17 residues. The junction had 10 bases not matched to a gene; V was cut back by 0 bases and J by 5 bases. Germline V CDR1 and CDR2: SGHDT, YYEEEE. The DNA for the CDR3 is TGTGCCAGCAGCTTGGTCTCGGGGAGGGCCAGGACCGGGGAGCTGTTTTTT. Its translation is CASSLVSGRARTGELFF. Complete variable domain (other parts from reference TRBV5-6 and TRBJ2-2): DAGVTQSPTHLIKTRGQQVTLRCSPKSGHDTVSWYQQALGQGPQFIFQYYEEEERQRGNFPDRFSGHQFPNYSSELNVNALLLGDSALYLCASSLVSGRARTGELFFGEGSRLTVL.

The chain is built from TRBV6-1 and TRBJ1-5, with 8 bases identical to TRBD1. The germline gives CDR1 MNHNS, CDR2 SASEGT. The ends lost 3 bases at V and 7 bases at J; junction bases unmatched: 5. CDR3 length: 14 amino acids. CDR3 bases: TGTGCCAGCAGTGAGGACAGGGTAGGGCAGCCCCAGCATTTT. Protein: CASSEDRVGQPQHF.

The chain has TRBV5-1 and TRBJ2-3; 7 bases are a match to TRBD2. The CDR3 has 16 residues. V was clipped by 4 bases and J by 4 bases; unmatched bases: 12. Germline V lookup: CDR1 SGHRS, CDR2 YFSETQ. The CDR3 DNA reads as TGCGCCAGCAGCATGGGACTAAAGGGATTGGCAGATACGCAGTATTTT. Its translation is CASSMGLKGLADTQYF.

The gene calls are TRBV3-1 (or the pseudogene TRBV3-2) and TRBJ1-2, with a tentative D call TRBD1 (6 bases). CDR1 LGHDT and CDR2 YNNKEL come from the germline V gene (reference sequence). This CDR3 region has 14 residues. The ends were cut back, 4 bases at V and 8 bases at J, with 17 bases in the middle. The CDR3 DNA sequence: TGTGCCAGCAGCCCCAATCCACAGGGTAGGGGCTACACCTTC. Encoded protein: CASSPNPQGRGYTF.

This sequence joins TRBV5-1 and TRBJ2-5; 7 nucleotides line up with TRBD2. This CDR3 has 12 residues. Losses at the gene ends were 5 bases for V and 4 bases for J; bases not matched to a gene: 2. Germline V lookup: CDR1 SGHRS, CDR2 YFSETQ. The CDR3 coding sequence is TGCGCCAGCAGACGGGAGGCAGAGACCCAGTACTTC. Its protein product is CASRREAETQYF.

The CDR3 loop is CASSPLITNEKLFF. For the CDR3, the DNA is TGTGCCAGTAGCCCCCTAATTACTAATGAAAAACTGTTTTTT. This chain joins TRBV19 and TRBJ1-4; D remains ambiguous. Trimming cost V 6 bases and J 2 bases, with 10 bases left between them. This CDR3 comprises 14 residues. The germline V gene has CDR1 LNHDA and CDR2 SQIVND (reference sequence).

This CDR3 reads CASSYGSSEQYF. CDR3 nucleotide sequence: TGTGCCAGCAGTTACGGGTCTAGCGAGCAGTACTTC. This rearrangement joins TRBV6-2 or TRBV6-3 to TRBJ2-7, with no clear D. Trimming took off 2 bases at V and 6 bases at J, with 8 bases between the two ends. CDR1 MNHEY and CDR2 SVGEGT come from the germline V gene. The CDR3 is 12 amino acids.

In its sample, this clone was seen a few times. The chain combines TRBV27 with TRBJ2-4; possible D gene TRBD2, 5 bases. The CDR3 extends over 16 amino acids. Germline lookup yields CDR1 MNHEY and CDR2 SMNVEV (reference sequence). V lost 5 bases and J lost 6, with 20 bases in between. The CDR3: CASSPLSAERVNIQYF. The CDR3 region has the DNA TGTGCCAGCAGTCCTCTGTCCGCGGAGAGGGTAAACATTCAGTACTTC.

The chain employs TRBV19 and TRBJ1-1, with a weak D call TRBD1 (5 bases). This CDR3 has 15 amino acids. The germline gives CDR1 LNHDA, CDR2 SQIVND (reference sequence). V lost 3 bases, J lost 4 bases, and 15 bases lay in between. In nucleotides, the CDR3 is TGTGCCAGTAGTATTAGGCAGATCGGGGGCACTGAAGCTTTCTTT. Its translation: CASSIRQIGGTEAFF.

V is TRBV9 and J is TRBJ2-7, with D tentatively TRBD2 (5 bases). The CDR3 sequence is 13 residues long. V lost 4 bases to trimming and J lost 2 bases, with 10 bases between them. Germline CDR1 reads SGDLS; CDR2 reads YYNGEE. The CDR3 sequence is CASSRGGAYEQYF. DNA of the CDR3: TGTGCCAGCAGCCGGGGTGGAGCCTACGAGCAGTACTTC.

This sequence joins TRBV5-8 and TRBJ1-5; D is possibly TRBD1 (5 bases). The V gene's germline CDR1 is SGHTS and CDR2 YDEGEE. The CDR3 is 15 amino acids. Trimming stripped 0 bases from V and 0 bases from J, with 7 bases between. CDR3 in amino acids: CASSLEGISNQPQHF. CDR3 nucleotides: TGTGCCAGCAGCTTGGAGGGGATTAGCAATCAGCCCCAGCATTTT.

The chain uses TRBV7-9 and TRBJ1-2; D not certain. The CDR3 is 12 amino acids. The ends were cut back, 8 bases at V and 1 base at J, with 8 bases in the middle. Looked up from germline, CDR1 is SEHNR and CDR2 is FQNEAQ (reference sequence). CDR3: CASVESNYGYTF. CDR3 bases: TGTGCCAGCGTAGAGAGTAACTATGGCTACACCTTC.

The genes are TRBV5-1 and TRBJ2-7, with D maybe TRBD2 (5 bases). V lost 1 base to trimming and J lost 0 bases, with 11 bases between them. The V gene's germline CDR1 is SGHRS and CDR2 YFSETQ. The CDR3 extends over 15 amino acids. CDR3 sequence reads: CASSLFPGLSYEQYF. Here the CDR3 DNA reads TGCGCCAGCAGCTTGTTTCCCGGACTCTCCTACGAGCAGTACTTC.

The chain links TRBV11-3 to TRBJ2-5; D may be TRBD1 (6 bases). With 6 bases removed from V and 2 bases from J, the gap between germline ends came to 13 bases. Germline CDR1 and CDR2: SGHNT and YENEEA. The CDR3 extends over 14 amino acids. CDR3: CASSPGQGQETQYF. The DNA for the CDR3 is TGTGCCAGCAGTCCGGGGCAGGGGCAAGAGACCCAGTACTTC.

The rearrangement uses TRBV29-1 and TRBJ2-1; tentatively, D is TRBD2 (5 bases). This CDR3 contains 16 residues. Germline assignment: CDR1 SQVTM and CDR2 ANQGSEA. V was pared by 3 bases and J by 5 bases, with 20 bases between. The CDR3 reads CSVDGVKGYGDNEQFF. CDR3 nucleotide sequence: TGCAGCGTTGACGGGGTGAAAGGATATGGGGACAATGAGCAGTTCTTC.

The chain uses TRBV9 and TRBJ1-6; D might be TRBD1 (6 bases). Germline loops: CDR1 SGDLS, CDR2 YYNGEE. The CDR3 spans 14 residues. V lost 3 bases and J lost 10, with 14 bases in between. CDR3: CASSALTGKSPLHF. The CDR3 bases are TGTGCCAGCAGCGCACTGACAGGCAAATCACCCCTCCACTTT.

This clone was seen more than once but under ten times. J is TRBJ2-1 and V is TRBV7-3, with 11 bases lining up with TRBD1. CDR1 SGHTA and CDR2 FQGTGA come from the germline V gene. V was pared by 5 bases and J by 7 bases, with 10 bases of the junction left unmatched. The CDR3 is 16 amino acids. The CDR3: CASSPSRTGGKNEQFF. For the CDR3, the DNA is TGTGCCAGCAGCCCTTCTCGGACAGGGGGCAAGAATGAGCAGTTCTTC.

The chain links TRBV5-6 to TRBJ2-5; unclear D gene. V was pared by 4 bases and J by 3 bases, with 10 bases between. This CDR3 spans 13 amino acids. The V gene's germline CDR1 is SGHDT and CDR2 YYEEEE. CDR3 sequence: CASSRLNEETQYF. CDR3 in DNA: TGTGCCAGCAGCCGACTTAACGAAGAGACCCAGTACTTC.

The genes are TRBV5-6 and TRBJ1-2; a weak D match, TRBD1 (5 bases). Germline V gene data show CDR1 as SGHDT and CDR2 as YYEEEE. V was pared by 0 bases and J by 6 bases, with 15 bases between. The CDR3 length is 15 residues. The CDR3: CASSLANPGRNGYTF. CDR3 DNA: TGTGCCAGCAGCTTGGCCAATCCAGGGAGGAATGGCTACACCTTC.

V gene TRBV9 combines with J gene TRBJ2-2, with 10 bases matching TRBD1. The V segment lost 3 bases and the J segment 6 bases; nucleotides outside the gene matches: 5. Germline-derived CDR1 and CDR2 are SGDLS and YYNGEE. There are 15 residues in the CDR3. The CDR3 region has the DNA TGTGCCAGCAGCGCCCCGACAGGGGGCCCCGGGGAGCTGTTTTTT. Translated: CASSAPTGGPGELFF.

The V gene is TRBV9, the J gene TRBJ1-2, with TRBD1 identical over 7 bases. Germline trimming cut 1 base from V and 3 bases from J; bases unmatched to any gene: 3. This CDR3 comprises 14 residues. Germline loops: CDR1 SGDLS, CDR2 YYNGEE. CDR3 protein: CASSVRTGDYGYTF. CDR3 coding DNA: TGTGCCAGCAGCGTACGGACAGGCGACTATGGCTACACCTTC. Full variable domain (outside the CDR3, taken from reference TRBV9 and TRBJ1-2): DSGVTQTPKHLITATGQRVTLRCSPRSGDLSVYWYQQSLDQGLQFLIQYYNGEERAKGNILERFSAQQFPDLHSELNLSSLELGDSALYFCASSVRTGDYGYTFGSGTRLTVV.